This TCR beta chain was found in a study of PD-L1 blockade in urothelial cancer. Study-level information: T cells numbered a median of approximately 130,000 in the blood samples.

The patients had locally advanced or metastatic urothelial carcinoma. Each patient gave between 1 and 8 samples of peripheral blood mononuclear cells, which were collected pretreatment and during treatment. Sequenced by immunoSEQ multiplex PCR; TCRdb stores in-frame clones only, minus some. Here the sample spans roughly 39,000 clones, around 89% being singletons. The CDR3 totals 15 residues. J lost 6 bases, V lost 2 bases, and 5 bases had no gene match. From germline, CDR1 is MRHNA and CDR2 SNTAGT. Sequenced here: PBMCs, sampled around atezolizumab (anti-PD-L1) treatment. The origin of this receptor is a man aged 55 to 69 with urothelial cancer. The chain joins TRBV6-4 to TRBJ2-3, with 10 bases lining up with TRBD2. The CDR3 region has the DNA TGTGCCAGCAGTGACAAACTAGCGGGGCCGGATACGCAGTATTTT. As protein: CASSDKLAGPDTQYF.